This T cell receptor (beta chain) was retrieved from a study of cytomegalovirus exposure and HLA in healthy donors. Background on the study: Caucasian-associated ancestry cluster membership applied to over 80% of 300 to 450 genotyped donors. General study results and limits: Equally common other TCR beta chains were less clonally expanded than HLA-associated ones, a later analysis found. V- and J-gene trimming in TCR beta was tied to a missense DCLRE1C variant by an analysis performed later.

There are a few counts of this clone. Antigen specificity is unknown. Healthy bone marrow donors made up the donors. This CDR3 has 14 residues. Trimming removed 4 bases from V and 4 bases from J; junction bases left unmatched: 7. CDR1 and CDR2 from the germline V gene are SGHRS and YFSETQ. It was with 60 Vbeta and 13 Jbeta primers that the PCR ran. Repertoires were generated with immunoSEQ multiplex PCR, while TCRdb's copy carries only in-frame clones and drops some. Among under 200,000 clones listed, around 80% were seen once. The V and J genes are TRBV5-1 and TRBJ1-2; 7 positions agree with TRBD1. The source of this sequence is a woman under 40 in good health and CMV-seropositive. Sequenced material: PBMCs. The CDR3 spells CASSTGQDSYGYTF. CDR3 nucleotide sequence: TGCGCCAGCAGCACAGGACAGGATAGCTATGGCTACACCTTC.